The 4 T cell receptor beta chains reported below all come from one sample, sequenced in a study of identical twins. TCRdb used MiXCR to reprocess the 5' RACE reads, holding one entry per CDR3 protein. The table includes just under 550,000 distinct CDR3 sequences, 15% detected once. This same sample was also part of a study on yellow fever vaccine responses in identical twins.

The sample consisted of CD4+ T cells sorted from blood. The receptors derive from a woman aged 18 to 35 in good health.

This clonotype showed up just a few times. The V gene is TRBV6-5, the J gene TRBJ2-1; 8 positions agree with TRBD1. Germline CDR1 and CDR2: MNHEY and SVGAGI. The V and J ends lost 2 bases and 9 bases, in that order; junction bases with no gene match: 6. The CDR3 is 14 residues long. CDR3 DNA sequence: TGTGCCAGCAGTTACGGGGACAGGATGCCTGAGCAGTTCTTC. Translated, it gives CASSYGDRMPEQFF.

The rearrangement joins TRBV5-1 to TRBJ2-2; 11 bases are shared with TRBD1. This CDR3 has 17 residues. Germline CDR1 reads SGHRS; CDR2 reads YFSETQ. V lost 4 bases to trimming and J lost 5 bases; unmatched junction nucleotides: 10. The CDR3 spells CASSGRTGGVGTGELFF. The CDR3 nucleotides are TGCGCCAGCAGCGGCAGGACAGGGGGCGTGGGAACCGGGGAGCTGTTTTTT.

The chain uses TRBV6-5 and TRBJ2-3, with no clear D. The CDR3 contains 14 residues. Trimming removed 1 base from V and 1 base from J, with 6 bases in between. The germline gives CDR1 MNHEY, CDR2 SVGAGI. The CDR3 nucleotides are TGTGCCAGCAGTTACTTTGGTCGCACAGATACGCAGTATTTT. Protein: CASSYFGRTDTQYF.

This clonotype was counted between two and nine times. The CDR3 region has the DNA TGTGCCAGCAGCCTCTCTTGGGGCGTAGATACGCAGTATTTT. It encodes CASSLSWGVDTQYF. The rearrangement uses TRBV12-3 or TRBV12-4 and TRBJ2-3; D possibly corresponds to TRBD1 (5 bases). This CDR3 has 14 residues. V was trimmed by 6 bases and J by 5 bases, leaving 15 bases between them.